The clone carrying this T cell receptor beta chain showed up just a few times. Libraries of TCR beta came from iRepertoire HTBI primers plus Arm-PCR of CDR3 regions. TCRdb processed the multiplex PCR reads anew with MiXCR; each CDR3 protein has one entry. The data contain around 480,000 distinct CDR3 sequences, around 15% of them singletons. This sample is part of a study of regulatory T cells in long-lasting Graves disease. As for time point: newly diagnosed GD, antithyroid drugs for less than 3 months. PBMC RNA was the source of the TCR library. Blood from the periphery, 8.5 to 9 milliliters in all, was drawn into EDTA tubes. The same data also contributed to another study, on T cells in Graves' hyperthyroidism and ophthalmopathy. From that second work: HTBI primers drove first-round RT-PCR of the TCR CDR3.

The material sequenced was peripheral blood mononuclear cells (PBMCs), taken at new diagnosis, from a patient treated with antithyroid drugs. The origin of this receptor is a man aged 35-49 years with Graves disease.

Here the CDR3 reads CASSLAVPRASGIYEQYF. As DNA, the CDR3 is TGTGCCAGCAGCTTGGCTGTTCCACGCGCTAGCGGGATATACGAGCAGTACTTC. The V call is TRBV5-4, the J call TRBJ2-7, with 9 positions matching TRBD2. The length of the CDR3 is 18 residues. J lost 4 bases, V lost 0 bases, and 14 bases had no gene match. In germline, CDR1 is SGHNT, CDR2 YYREEE (reference sequence).